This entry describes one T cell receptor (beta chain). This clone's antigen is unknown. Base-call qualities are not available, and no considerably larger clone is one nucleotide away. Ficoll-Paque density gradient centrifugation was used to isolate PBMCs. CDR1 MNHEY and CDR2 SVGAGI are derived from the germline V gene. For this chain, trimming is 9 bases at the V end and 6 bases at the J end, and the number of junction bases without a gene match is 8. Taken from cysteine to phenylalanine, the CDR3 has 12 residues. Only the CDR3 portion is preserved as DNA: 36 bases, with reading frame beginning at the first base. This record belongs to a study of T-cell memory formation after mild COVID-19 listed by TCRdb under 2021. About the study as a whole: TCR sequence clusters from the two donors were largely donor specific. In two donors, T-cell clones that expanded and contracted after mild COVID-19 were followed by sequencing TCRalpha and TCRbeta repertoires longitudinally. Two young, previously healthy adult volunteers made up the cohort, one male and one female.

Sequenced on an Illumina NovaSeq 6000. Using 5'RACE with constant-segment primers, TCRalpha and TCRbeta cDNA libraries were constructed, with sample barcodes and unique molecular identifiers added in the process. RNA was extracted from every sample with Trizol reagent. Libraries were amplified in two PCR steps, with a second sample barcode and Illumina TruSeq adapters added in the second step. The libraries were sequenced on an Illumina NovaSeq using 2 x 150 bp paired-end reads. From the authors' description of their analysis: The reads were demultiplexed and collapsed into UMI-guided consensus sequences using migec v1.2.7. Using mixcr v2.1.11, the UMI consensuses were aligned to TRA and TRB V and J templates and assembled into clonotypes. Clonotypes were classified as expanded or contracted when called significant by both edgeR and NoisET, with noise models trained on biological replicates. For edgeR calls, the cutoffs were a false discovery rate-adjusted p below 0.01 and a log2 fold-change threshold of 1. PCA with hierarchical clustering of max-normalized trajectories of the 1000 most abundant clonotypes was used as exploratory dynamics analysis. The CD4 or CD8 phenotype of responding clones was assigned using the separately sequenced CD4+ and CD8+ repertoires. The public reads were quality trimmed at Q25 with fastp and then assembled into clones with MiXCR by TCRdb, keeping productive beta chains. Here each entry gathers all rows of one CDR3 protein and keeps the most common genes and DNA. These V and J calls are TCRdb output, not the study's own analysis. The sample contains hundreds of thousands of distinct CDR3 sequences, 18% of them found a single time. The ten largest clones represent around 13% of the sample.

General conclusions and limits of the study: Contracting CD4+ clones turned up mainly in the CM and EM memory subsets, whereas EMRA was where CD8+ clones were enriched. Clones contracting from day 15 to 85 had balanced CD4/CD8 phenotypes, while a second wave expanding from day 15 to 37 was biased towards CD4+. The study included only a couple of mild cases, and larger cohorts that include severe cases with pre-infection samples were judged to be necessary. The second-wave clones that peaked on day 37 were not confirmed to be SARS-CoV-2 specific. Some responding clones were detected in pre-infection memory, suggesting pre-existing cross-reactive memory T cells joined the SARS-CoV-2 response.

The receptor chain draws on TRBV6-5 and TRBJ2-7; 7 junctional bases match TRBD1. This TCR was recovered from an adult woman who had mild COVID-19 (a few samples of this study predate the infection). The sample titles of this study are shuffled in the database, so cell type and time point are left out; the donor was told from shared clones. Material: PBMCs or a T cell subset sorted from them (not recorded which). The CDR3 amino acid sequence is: CASRTGRGEQYF. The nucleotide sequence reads TGTGCCAGTCGGACAGGTCGGGGCGAGCAGTACTTC.